Sequencing of this T cell receptor beta chain was carried out in a study of shared clonotypes between healthy human individuals (dated by TCRdb to about 2020). Regarding the complete study: A couple of women and three men aged 18 to 49 years were included in the cohort. Per donor, three plates each were used for CD4 naive and CD4 memory, two for CD8 naive, and one for CD8 memory. The study deeply sequenced blood TCR repertoires of five healthy adults to estimate repertoire size and the extent of clonotype sharing between individuals. Different laboratories and diverse techniques were used to prepare libraries and sequence TCR repertoires, to increase sequencing depth and limit assay-specific biases. Each donor's leukapheresis produced roughly between roughly 0.85 and 10 billion PBMCs.

The full study reports these points: Sampling was restricted to blood, and TCR repertoires in tissue are likely to differ from TCR repertoires in blood. Around 5% of naive CD4, 3.5% of naive CD8, 2.3% of memory CD4, and 0.4% of memory CD8 clonotypes were shared across a few donors. Rarefaction of sorted-subset datasets indicated incomplete sequencing despite the large sequencing depth. Larger estimated clonotype richness was generally found for naive subsets than for memory subsets. Because the study included a small number of donors, the genetic and exposure-history diversity represented was limited. Compared with non-shared clonotypes, the clonotypes found in all four sorted-subset donors had higher generation probabilities. Based on pairwise subsampling, the degree of clonotype sharing among donors was expected to be affected by sequencing depth.

Using the deep immunoSEQ assay, TCR CDR3 regions were amplified from genomic DNA by multiplex PCR. For each cell subset, the extracted genomic DNA was distributed evenly across all wells of several immunoSEQ 96-well plates, and each plate served as one replicate. For sorted subsets, approximately 190 ng of genomic DNA, equivalent to roughly 33,000 T cell genomes, went into each replicate PCR. Purified libraries were quantified with a Qubit 3.0 fluorometer, sized on a Bioanalyzer 2100, and re-quantified with the KAPA Library Quantification kit. A separate single-read 150-cycle Illumina NextSeq 550 flow cell was used to sequence each immunoSEQ 96-well plate. Regarding the original processing steps: Because the immunoSEQ output held only junctional sequences and lacked quality scores, the filtering could not match the filtering applied to full-length reads. To assign V/J genes and CDR3, sequences were annotated using PyIR, a Python wrapper for IgBLAST v1.9, with IMGT germline references. Any read was removed if the V/J assignment was weak (E-value above 1e-6), the CDR3 was missing, or the read contained stop codons, out-of-frame junctions, or ambiguous translated residues. V3J clonotypes were defined by identical inferred V gene, J gene, and CDR3 amino acid sequence. Percentage overlap between repertoires was calculated by dividing the number of shared unique clonotypes by the size of the smaller repertoire. Repertoire richness was assessed with RTK rarefaction, the Chao1 estimator, and Recon v2.1 estimates of unobserved clonotypes. OLGA was used to compute generation probabilities for all TCRbeta clonotypes that the gDNA method yielded from a few donors. TCRdb obtained this table from immuneACCESS and retained in-frame rearrangements with V and J assigned. These tables miss some clones; where compared with another copy, unresolved V genes account for less than half of the shortfall, and the remainder is unexplained. The V and J calls and clone size come from that table; D and trimming were worked out from the DNA. This sample gives some 1.5 million clones in total; approximately 97% of them show up just once. Approximately 1% of the sample is in the top ten clones.

Worth noting for this clone: What this receptor recognizes is not known. No per-base quality is available; no much larger clone lies one base away.

Donors were healthy HIV-negative adults with no recently reported acute infections or vaccinations. Every donor was a Caucasian adult living in Nashville, Tennessee, USA. CD4+ T cells were enriched by magnetic negative selection, after which naive cells were positively selected on CD45RA and the negative fraction was taken as the memory subset. Blood was obtained by leukapheresis, after which PBMCs were separated by Ficoll-Histopaque density gradient centrifugation and cryopreserved in liquid nitrogen vapor phase. Analytical flow cytometry was used to check the purity and quantity of every magnetically sorted T cell population. Genomic DNA was isolated from every sorted fraction and measured by UV absorbance on a Nanodrop 2000c. The germline V gene supplies CDR1 WSHSY and CDR2 SAAADI. The junction shows trimming of 6 bases on V and 3 bases on J, plus 4 bases between the germline ends. The CDR3 starts with the cysteine, ends with the phenylalanine, and has 11 residues. Just the 33-base CDR3 DNA is kept, in frame starting at base 1.

The sequence was obtained from a man aged 30 to 45 in good health. In this chain, TRBV10-2 is recombined with TRBJ2-3; the D gene identity is not certain. Input material: naive CD4+ T cells sorted from blood. Read against the paper, the sample's cell subset or site label means: CD45RA+ positively selected. The CDR3 protein sequence reads: CASSLTDTQYF. The nucleotide sequence is TGCGCCAGCAGCCTAACAGATACGCAGTATTTT.